This T cell receptor (beta chain) was observed in a study of regulatory T cells in long-lasting Graves disease. A note on this clonotype: Antigen: not known.

Combining iRepertoire HTBI primers with Arm-PCR of CDR3 regions, the authors built TCR beta libraries. TCRdb itself ran the multiplex PCR reads through MiXCR, one entry per CDR3 protein. In the table there are about 290,000 distinct CDR3 sequences, more than 20% of which are singletons. Time point meaning: persistent/refractory GD, antithyroid drugs over 5 years with positive TRAb. The TCR library used RNA extracted from PBMCs. Peripheral blood, nine milliliters of it, was drawn into EDTA tubes. Study observations and caveats: Study was limited to peripheral blood, excluding thyroid tissue. Whereas new patients shared 1,000 or so public clonotypes, persistent patients shared more, at under 3,500.

The receptor was derived from a female donor with Graves disease. Sequencing used peripheral blood mononuclear cells (PBMCs), obtained when the disease was refractory, from a patient treated with antithyroid drugs.

The CDR3 reads CASSIEAGGSKNIQYF. The CDR3 region has the DNA TGTGCCAGTAGTATAGAGGCAGGGGGCAGCAAAAACATTCAGTACTTC. The chain combines TRBV19 with TRBJ2-4; the match to TRBD1 covers 8 bases. Germline CDR1 and CDR2: LNHDA and SQIVND (reference sequence). The CDR3 loop spans 16 amino acids. V was pared by 0 bases and J by 3 bases, with 4 bases of the junction left unmatched.